This TCR beta chain came from a study of T cell repertoires in cytomegalovirus infection. The CDR3 sequence is 16 residues long. V shed 5 bases, J shed 5 bases, and the junction held 10 bases outside the gene matches. Per germline, CDR1 SGHTA and CDR2 FQGNSA. Overall study results and limits: It was HLA-C-restricted CMV-specific TCR beta clonotypes that dominated the response ex vivo.

MiXCR, run by TCRdb on the reads, gives a single entry per CDR3 protein. The sample has approximately 600,000 distinct CDR3 sequences, around two fifths seen once. This clonotype showed up just a few times. The antigen is undetermined. This TCR came from a human donor in good health (CMV status not recorded). Some clones in this sample may be carry-over from other donors' samples. The chain joins TRBV7-2 to TRBJ2-3, with 10 positions matching TRBD2. Sequencing was performed on cultured PBMCs, taken from culture after CMV antigen stimulation. The CDR3 sequence is CASSASTSGRRDTQYF. CDR3 DNA sequence: TGTGCCAGCAGCGCCTCGACTAGCGGGCGCCGAGATACGCAGTATTTT.